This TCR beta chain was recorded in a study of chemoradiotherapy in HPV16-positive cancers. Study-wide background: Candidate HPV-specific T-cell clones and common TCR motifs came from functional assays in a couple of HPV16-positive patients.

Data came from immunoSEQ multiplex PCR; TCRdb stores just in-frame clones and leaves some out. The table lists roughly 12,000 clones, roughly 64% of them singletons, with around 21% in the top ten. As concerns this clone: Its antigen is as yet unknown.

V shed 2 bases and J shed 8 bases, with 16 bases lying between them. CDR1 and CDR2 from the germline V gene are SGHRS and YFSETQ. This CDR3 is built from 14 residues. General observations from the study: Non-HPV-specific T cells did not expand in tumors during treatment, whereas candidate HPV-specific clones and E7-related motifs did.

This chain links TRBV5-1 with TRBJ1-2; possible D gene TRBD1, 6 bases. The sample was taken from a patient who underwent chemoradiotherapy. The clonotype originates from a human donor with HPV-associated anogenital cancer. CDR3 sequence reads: CASSFGGPGVGYTF. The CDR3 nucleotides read TGCGCCAGCAGCTTTGGGGGCCCAGGGGTCGGCTACACCTTC.